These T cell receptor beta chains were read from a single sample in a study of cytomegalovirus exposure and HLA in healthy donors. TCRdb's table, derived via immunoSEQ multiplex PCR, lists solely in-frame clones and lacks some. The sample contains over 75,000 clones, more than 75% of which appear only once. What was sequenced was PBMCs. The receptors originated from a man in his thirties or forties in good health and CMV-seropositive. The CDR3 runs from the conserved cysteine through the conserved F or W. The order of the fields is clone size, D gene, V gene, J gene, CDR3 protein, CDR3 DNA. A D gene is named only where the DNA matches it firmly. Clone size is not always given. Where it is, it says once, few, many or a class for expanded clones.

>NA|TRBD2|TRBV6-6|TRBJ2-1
CASSYFALAGGNEQFF
TGTGCCAGCAGTTACTTTGCTCTAGCGGGAGGCAATGAGCAGTTCTTC
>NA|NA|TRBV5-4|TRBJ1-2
CASSGQSTGLQKSAYGYTF
TGTGCCAGCAGCGGACAATCAACAGGGCTCCAAAAAAGCGCATATGGCTACACCTTC
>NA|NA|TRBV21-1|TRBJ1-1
CASSKDIGQVTEAFF
TGTGCCAGCAGCAAAGATATAGGACAGGTCACTGAAGCTTTCTTT
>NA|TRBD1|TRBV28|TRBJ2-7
CASSWDPGGYEQYF
TGTGCCAGCAGTTGGGACCCAGGGGGCTACGAGCAGTACTTC
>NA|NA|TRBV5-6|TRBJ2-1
CASSLDGTVTRNYNEQFF
TGTGCCAGCAGCTTGGACGGGACTGTTACCCGAAACTACAATGAGCAGTTCTTC
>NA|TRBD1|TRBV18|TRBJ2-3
CASSRTGVVTDTQYF
TGTGCCAGCTCTCGGACAGGGGTGGTCACAGATACGCAGTATTTT
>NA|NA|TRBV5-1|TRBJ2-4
CASSLGDNNIQYF
TGCGCCAGCAGCTTGGGGGACAACAACATTCAGTACTTC
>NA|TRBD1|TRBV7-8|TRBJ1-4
CASSPGRGLTNEKLFF
TGTGCCAGCAGCCCTGGTAGGGGGCTAACTAATGAAAAACTGTTTTTT
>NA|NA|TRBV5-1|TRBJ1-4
CASSFSPGANEKLFF
TGCGCCAGCAGCTTTTCACCGGGGGCTAATGAAAAACTGTTTTTT
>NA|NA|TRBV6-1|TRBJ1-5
CASSEAGWTVLDQPQHF
TGTGCCAGCAGTGAAGCGGGTTGGACAGTCCTCGATCAGCCCCAGCATTTT
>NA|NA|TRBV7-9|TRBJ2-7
CAVPGRAYEQYF
TGTGCCGTCCCAGGCAGAGCCTACGAGCAGTACTTC
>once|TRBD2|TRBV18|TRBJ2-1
CASSPLLLAGRNEQFF
TGTGCCAGCTCACCACTATTACTAGCGGGACGTAATGAGCAGTTCTTC
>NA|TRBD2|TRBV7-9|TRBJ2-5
CASSPQTSGNFPETQYF
TGTGCCAGCAGCCCTCAGACTAGCGGGAACTTCCCGGAGACCCAGTACTTC
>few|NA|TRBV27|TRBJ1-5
CASSHGDQPQHF
TGTGCCAGCAGTCACGGGGATCAGCCCCAGCATTTT
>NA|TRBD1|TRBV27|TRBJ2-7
CASSFGTGNYEQYF
TGTGCCAGCAGTTTTGGGACAGGGAACTACGAGCAGTACTTC
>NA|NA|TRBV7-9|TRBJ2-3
CASSLSGNTDTQYF
TGTGCCAGCAGCTTATCGGGGAACACAGATACGCAGTATTTT
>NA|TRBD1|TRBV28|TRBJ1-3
CASGQGGSGNTIYF
TGTGCCAGCGGACAGGGGGGATCTGGAAACACCATATATTTT
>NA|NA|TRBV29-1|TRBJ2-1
CSVEDGALVTREQFF
TGCAGCGTTGAAGATGGGGCCCTAGTTACCCGGGAGCAGTTCTTC
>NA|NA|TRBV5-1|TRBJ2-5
CASSLAGYQETQYF
TGCGCCAGCAGCTTGGCTGGCTACCAAGAGACCCAGTACTTC
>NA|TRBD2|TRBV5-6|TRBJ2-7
CASSFRPAGGYEQYF
TGTGCCAGCAGCTTCAGGCCCGCGGGAGGCTACGAGCAGTACTTC
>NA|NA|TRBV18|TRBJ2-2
CASSPPVGELFF
TGTGCCAGCTCACCCCCCGTCGGGGAGCTGTTTTTT
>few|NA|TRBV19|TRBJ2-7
CASSIGAVTYEQYF
TGTGCCAGTAGTATTGGGGCAGTAACCTACGAGCAGTACTTC
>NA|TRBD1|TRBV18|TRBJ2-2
CASSTSTGQGTGELFF
TGTGCCAGCTCAACGTCTACAGGACAGGGTACCGGGGAGCTGTTTTTT
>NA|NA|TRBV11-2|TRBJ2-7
CASSLEYTGYEQYF
TGTGCCAGCAGCTTAGAATATACAGGGTACGAGCAGTACTTC
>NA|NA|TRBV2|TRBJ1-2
CASSWTENYGYTF
TGTGCCAGCAGCTGGACAGAAAACTATGGCTACACCTTC